This T cell receptor (beta chain) is drawn from a study of blood T cells in healthy people across ages. Germline values: CDR1 MGHDK, CDR2 SYGVNS. With V trimmed by 4 bases and J by 2 bases, 4 bases remained unmatched. The CDR3 length is 15 residues. This clonotype was observed many times. A second PCR, run for roughly 6 to 11 cycles, used a sample-barcoded 5' primer plus a J-beta primer mix. Unique molecular identifiers of 12 random nucleotides labeled each cDNA. TCRdb analysed the 5' RACE reads with MiXCR anew, one entry per CDR3 protein. The table records hundreds of thousands of distinct CDR3 sequences, over 20% of them present only once.

Sequencing input: blood. The clonotype comes from a man between 65 and 80 years old in good health. The V gene is TRBV25-1, the J gene TRBJ2-1; 8 nucleotides match TRBD1. DNA for the CDR3: TGTGCCAGCAGTGCGACAGGGGCTACCTACAATGAGCAGTTCTTC. It encodes CASSATGATYNEQFF.